The entry below describes one TCR beta chain. Germline CDR1 is LGHNT and CDR2 is FRNRAP. The CDR3 sequence is 22 residues long. V lost 4 bases to trimming and J lost 4 bases; unmatched junction nucleotides: 28. This specimen comes from a study of blood T cell repertoires in COVID-19. The Seattle patients joined while their infection was active and were tracked longitudinally afterward. Per the authors' pipeline: Amplified reference gene primers provided the basis for estimating nucleated cell counts. Only in-frame clones appear in the TCRdb table, and some are missing; sequencing was by immunoSEQ multiplex PCR. D and trimming come from the DNA, and the V and J calls and clone size come from that table. Of some 450,000 clones listed, around 89% are singletons.

The clonotype comes from a woman aged 50 to 60 with COVID-19, enrolled during active disease. The specimen was peripheral blood. The chain employs TRBV12-5 and TRBJ2-3, with 8 bases identical to TRBD2. CDR3 region: CASGSPGRYSGAWSDTADTQYF. Written as DNA, the CDR3 is TGTGCTAGTGGTTCACCAGGAAGATATAGCGGGGCCTGGTCCGACACTGCAGATACGCAGTATTTT.